This TCR beta chain was recorded in a study of blood T cell repertoires in COVID-19 (dated by TCRdb to 2018 to 2021). In terms of the full investigation: Samples covering the acute and convalescent phases of COVID-19 were provided by collaborators in the United States, Italy and Spain. The material from the prospective study consisted of cDNA or gDNA derived from T cells, B-cell-depleted T cells, or PBMCs. Subjects who had been exposed to COVID-19, were actively infected with it, or had recovered from it provided the deeply sampled blood TCRbeta repertoires that made up the dataset. The repertoires were made available in a free public database intended to serve as a resource for research on the immune response to SARS-CoV-2. Samples were obtained from the ongoing ImmuneRACE study (first 160 participants) and from 1,254 subjects provided by 6 global collaborators. Sample metadata almost always included a de-identified subject ID, COVID-19 status, age in years and sex. Where HLA class I and class II types were available, the types were taken from metadata supplied by the sample provider, not from assay-based typing.

In the prospective study, participants were roughly 18 to 100 years old, resided in about two dozen geographic areas of the United States, and were enrolled through a virtual design. In the prospective study, cohorts were assigned on the basis of participant-reported clinical history obtained from a screening survey and a study questionnaire. Recovered participants in ImmuneRACE Cohort 3 were defined by two consecutive negative NP/OP PCR tests, clearance by a healthcare professional, or resolution of symptoms. Mobile phlebotomists in the prospective study collected whole blood, serum and a nasopharyngeal or oropharyngeal swab from every participant. Participants in the prospective study had the option to provide additional blood draws and questionnaires over a roughly two-month period. Before DNA extraction, blood samples from the prospective study were shipped at room temperature or frozen. Comments on this clone: Its antigen remains undetermined. Per-nucleotide qualities are absent, and no much larger clonotype sits a single base away.

TCRbeta CDR3 regions were amplified from genomic DNA using the immunoSEQ Assay, a bias-controlled multiplex PCR. The original methods were these. Nucleated cell counts per sample were estimated from amplification of reference gene primers within the assay. To quantify the absolute abundance of each unique TCRbeta CDR3 rearrangement, sequence reads were collapsed and filtered. For each sample, productive Simpson clonality was calculated as the square root of Simpson's diversity index over productive rearrangements. This immuneACCESS table, as held by TCRdb, lists in-frame sequences with V and J called but not all clones. Of the missing ones, under half trace to an unresolved V gene in checked studies; the others have no known cause. V and J calls and clone size follow that table, whereas D and trimming were derived from the DNA. This sample gives fewer than 350,000 clones in total; around nine tenths of them show up just once. Jointly, the top ten make up about 5.5% of the sample.

Here is what the overall study found, with its caveats: Clinical and demographic metadata were provided uncurated, with the amount varying by source and participant.

Counted from cysteine to phenylalanine, this CDR3 has 15 amino acids. CDR3 DNA is the only sequence kept; it has 45 bases, read in frame from the first base. Looking up the germline V gene yields CDR1 SGHVS and CDR2 FQNEAQ. Cut back by 0 bases and 5 bases, the V and J ends lie 13 bases apart. The chain was built from TRBV7-8 and TRBJ2-5, and possibly TRBD1, on 6 matching bases. The clonotype comes from a woman in her forties who had recovered from COVID-19. Input material: PBMCs or T cells enriched from blood (not recorded which). In nucleotide form, the sequence is TGTGCCAGCAGCTTAGCTCTACAGGGTATCGAGACCCAGTACTTC. Protein translation: CASSLALQGIETQYF.